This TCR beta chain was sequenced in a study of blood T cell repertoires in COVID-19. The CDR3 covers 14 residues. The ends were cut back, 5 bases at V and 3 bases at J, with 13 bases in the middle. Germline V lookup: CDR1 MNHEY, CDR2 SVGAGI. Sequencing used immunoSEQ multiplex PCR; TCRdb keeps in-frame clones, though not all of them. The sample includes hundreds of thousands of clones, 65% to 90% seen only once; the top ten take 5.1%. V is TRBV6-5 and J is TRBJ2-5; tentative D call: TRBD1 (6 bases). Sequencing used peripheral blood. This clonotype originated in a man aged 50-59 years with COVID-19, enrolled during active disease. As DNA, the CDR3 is TGTGCCAGCAGTAGGGCACAGGGAAAAGAGACCCAGTACTTC. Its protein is CASSRAQGKETQYF.